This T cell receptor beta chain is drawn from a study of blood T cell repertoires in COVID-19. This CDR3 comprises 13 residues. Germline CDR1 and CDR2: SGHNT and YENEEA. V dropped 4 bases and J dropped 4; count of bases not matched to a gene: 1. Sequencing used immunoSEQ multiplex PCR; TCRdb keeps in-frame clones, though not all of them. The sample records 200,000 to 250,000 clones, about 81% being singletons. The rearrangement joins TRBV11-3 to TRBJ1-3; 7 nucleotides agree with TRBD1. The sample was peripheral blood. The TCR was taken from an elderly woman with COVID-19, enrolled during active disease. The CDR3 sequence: CASSSTGGNTIYF. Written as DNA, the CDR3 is TGTGCCAGCAGCTCGACAGGGGGAAACACCATATATTTT.